These 5 T cell receptor beta chains share one sample of origin, sequenced in a study of blood T cell repertoires in COVID-19. TCRdb's table, derived via immunoSEQ multiplex PCR, lists solely in-frame clones and lacks some. The sample holds hundreds of thousands of clones, more than 85% seen once. The specimen was peripheral blood. The source of these receptors is a man aged 55-75 years with COVID-19, enrolled during active disease.

This CDR3 reads CASSQGTGWSTGELFF. The DNA for the CDR3 is TGTGCCAGCAGCCAAGGGACAGGCTGGAGCACCGGGGAGCTGTTTTTT. The chain combines TRBV3-1 (or the pseudogene TRBV3-2) with TRBJ2-2, with TRBD1 identical over 7 bases. Trimming cost V 1 base and J 4 bases; bases outside gene matches: 6. The CDR3 runs 16 residues. The germline gives CDR1 LGHDT, CDR2 YNNKEL (reference sequence).

The chain has TRBV3-1 (or the pseudogene TRBV3-2) and TRBJ2-3; 7 bases fit TRBD2. Germline CDR1 LGHDT, CDR2 YNNKEL (reference sequence). J lost 0 bases, V lost 5 bases, and 5 bases had no gene match. The CDR3 runs to 15 residues. The CDR3 sequence is CASSFSSGSTDTQYF. Written as DNA, the CDR3 is TGTGCCAGCAGCTTCTCTAGCGGAAGCACAGATACGCAGTATTTT.

V usage is TRBV5-1 and J usage is TRBJ1-1, with 7 bases that match TRBD1. V trimming: 4 bases; J trimming: 0 bases; junction bases outside the gene matches: 6. This CDR3 region has 15 residues. Germline lookup yields CDR1 SGHRS and CDR2 YFSETQ. In DNA form, the CDR3 reads TGCGCCAGCAGCCCAGGGGGGTTACTGAACACTGAAGCTTTCTTT. Translating gives CASSPGGLLNTEAFF.

This sequence joins TRBV5-5 and TRBJ2-7; D is possibly TRBD2 (6 bases). The germline gives CDR1 SGHKS, CDR2 YYEKEE (reference sequence). This CDR3 region has 13 residues. V was trimmed by 5 bases and J by 2 bases, leaving 11 bases between them. CDR3 sequence: CASSSLAAYEQYF. CDR3 DNA sequence: TGTGCCAGCAGTTCACTAGCCGCCTACGAGCAGTACTTC.

This clone was seen repeatedly, ten times or more. The chain combines TRBV19 with TRBJ2-5, with D possibly matching TRBD1 (6 bases). The ends were cut back, 3 bases at V and 5 bases at J, with 13 bases in the middle. The CDR3 spans 14 residues. Germline CDR1 LNHDA, CDR2 SQIVND (reference sequence). CDR3 in DNA: TGTGCCAGTAGTATTGAGGGTAGGGGGGAGACCCAGTACTTC. Its protein is CASSIEGRGETQYF.